The 25 T cell receptor beta chains reported below all come from one sample, sequenced in a study of radiotherapy plus CTLA-4 blockade in lung cancer. Sequenced by immunoSEQ multiplex PCR; TCRdb stores in-frame clones only, minus some. The sample lists about 80,000 clones; under 90% were seen once. The specimen comprised peripheral blood, sampled from a patient treated with radiotherapy plus ipilimumab. The receptor set was obtained from a human donor with non-small cell lung cancer who had stable disease on radiotherapy plus ipilimumab.

The chain carries TRBV11-2 and TRBJ1-3, with a weak D call TRBD1 (5 bases). This CDR3 is built from 14 residues. V dropped 7 bases and J dropped 0 bases, with 10 bases sitting between them. The V gene's germline CDR1 is SGHAT and CDR2 FQNNGV. The CDR3 region is CASKAGFSGNTIYF. In DNA form, the CDR3 reads TGTGCCAGCAAGGCAGGGTTCTCTGGAAACACCATATATTTT.

The chain recombines TRBV11-2 with TRBJ2-7; a possible D gene is TRBD2 (5 bases). This CDR3 spans 11 amino acids. Between the trimmed V and J ends, which lost 4 bases and 4 bases, there was a span of 5 bases. Looked up from germline, CDR1 is SGHAT and CDR2 is FQNNGV. CDR3 in amino acids: CASSSGYEQYF. The CDR3 nucleotides are TGTGCCAGCAGCTCGGGGTACGAGCAGTACTTC.

The chain couples TRBV4-1 to TRBJ2-5; 7 bases are shared with TRBD2. CDR3 length: 15 amino acids. With V trimmed by 1 base and J by 5 bases, 7 bases remained unmatched. The germline gives CDR1 MGHRA, CDR2 YSYEKL. CDR3 sequence reads: CASSQAGLEGETQYF. The CDR3 DNA sequence: TGCGCCAGCAGCCAAGCCGGACTAGAGGGGGAGACCCAGTACTTC.

V and J are TRBV7-9 and TRBJ2-4, with 10 bases identical to TRBD1. V lost 8 bases and J lost 8; bases outside the gene matches: 9. Germline V gene lookup returns CDR1 SEHNR and CDR2 FQNEAQ (reference sequence). CDR3 length equals 14 residues. The CDR3 loop is CASGTGTGADIQYF. The CDR3 DNA reads as TGTGCCAGCGGTACCGGGACAGGGGCGGACATTCAGTACTTC.

CDR3 bases: TGTGCCAGCAGCTTAGGGGACAGTAAGAACACTGAAGCTTTCTTT. This codes for CASSLGDSKNTEAFF. This chain connects TRBV11-2 to TRBJ1-1, with 7 bases that match TRBD1. The V gene end was trimmed by 1 base and the J gene end by 1 base; junction bases not matched to a gene: 3. Germline CDR1 SGHAT, CDR2 FQNNGV. This CDR3 has 15 amino acids. The full variable domain, with the rest looked up from reference TRBV11-2 and TRBJ1-1, is EAGVAQSPRYKIIEKRQSVAFWCNPISGHATLYWYQQILGQGPKLLIQFQNNGVVDDSQLPKDRFSAERLKGVDSTLKIQPAKLEDSAVYLCASSLGDSKNTEAFFGQGTRLTVV.

The rearrangement links TRBV4-2 to TRBJ2-2, with D unclear. The germline V gene encodes CDR1 LGHNA and CDR2 YNFKEQ. Trimming took 4 bases from V and 4 from J, leaving 7 bases between them. This CDR3 spans 13 amino acids. The chain's CDR3 is CASSPTSTGELFF. Here the CDR3 DNA reads TGTGCCAGCAGCCCGACCTCCACCGGGGAGCTGTTTTTT.

The chain joins TRBV19 to TRBJ2-6; D unclear. The CDR3 has 15 amino acids. CDR1 and CDR2 from the germline V gene are LNHDA and SQIVND (reference sequence). Trimming stripped 5 bases from V and 0 bases from J, with 8 bases between. CDR3 DNA: TGTGCCAGTAGTCGGGCCCACTCTGGGGCCAACGTCCTGACTTTC. Translating gives CASSRAHSGANVLTF.

This chain uses TRBV4-1 with TRBJ2-3; D assignment may be TRBD1 or TRBD2 (6 bases each). The V end was cut by 0 bases, the J end by 4 bases, with 11 bases between. The CDR3 length is 15 residues. Germline CDR1 is MGHRA and CDR2 is YSYEKL. The chain's CDR3 is CASSQDRGRADTQYF. The CDR3 DNA follows: TGCGCCAGCAGCCAAGATCGGGGGCGGGCAGATACGCAGTATTTT.

This clone was seen a handful of times. The chain carries TRBV6-4 and TRBJ2-1; perhaps TRBD2 as D (5 bases). The CDR3 covers 12 residues. Trimming removed 7 bases from V and 8 bases from J, with 12 bases in between. Germline CDR1 reads MRHNA; CDR2 reads SNTAGT. The CDR3 is CASTWRKHEQFF. CDR3 bases: TGTGCCAGCACGTGGAGGAAACATGAGCAGTTCTTC.

The chain employs TRBV30 and TRBJ1-5; TRBD1 might be the D (6 bases). The CDR3 extends over 15 amino acids. Germline loops: CDR1 GTSNPN, CDR2 SVGIG (reference sequence). Deletions cut 2 bases from V and 0 bases from J, with 11 bases between. This chain's CDR3 is CAWSLGHNSNQPQHF. In nucleotides, the CDR3 is TGTGCCTGGAGTCTGGGACACAATAGCAATCAGCCCCAGCATTTT.

This rearrangement joins TRBV7-2 to TRBJ2-1; D might be TRBD2 (6 bases). CDR3 length: 13 residues. V was pared by 5 bases and J by 5 bases, with 10 bases between. Germline loops: CDR1 SGHTA, CDR2 FQGNSA. For the CDR3, the DNA is TGTGCCAGCAGCGGGACTTTTGACAATGAGCAGTTCTTC. It is translated as CASSGTFDNEQFF.

Written as DNA, the CDR3 is TGTGCCAGCAAGATGGGGGAGTCCGGCTATGGCTACACCTTC. Translated: CASKMGESGYGYTF. J is TRBJ1-2 and V is TRBV2, with D possibly matching TRBD1 (5 bases). There are 14 residues in the CDR3. The V and J ends lost 7 bases and 4 bases respectively, with 16 bases between them. Per germline, CDR1 SNHLY and CDR2 FYNNEI.

The chain employs TRBV6-1 and TRBJ1-3; tentatively, D is TRBD1 (6 bases). Trimming removed 6 bases at V and 0 bases at J, with 12 bases between. CDR1 and CDR2 from the germline V gene are MNHNS and SASEGT. There are 15 residues in the CDR3. The CDR3 is CASRPGHFSGNTIYF. The CDR3 bases are TGTGCCAGCAGACCGGGACATTTCTCTGGAAACACCATATATTTT.

The V and J genes are TRBV27 and TRBJ2-7; 9 bases line up with TRBD2. In germline, CDR1 is MNHEY, CDR2 SMNVEV (reference sequence). This CDR3 spans 14 amino acids. The J segment lost 2 bases and the V segment lost 5 bases, leaving 4 bases of the junction unmatched. CDR3 residues: CASSATSGPYEQYF. CDR3 nucleotides: TGTGCCAGCAGTGCGACTAGCGGCCCCTACGAGCAGTACTTC.

This sequence joins TRBV18 and TRBJ1-4; D is unresolved. The CDR3 contains 15 residues. CDR1 is KGHSH and CDR2 is LQKENI in the germline V gene. V lost 3 bases and J lost 3, with 11 bases in between. CDR3 protein: CASSPSAGSNEKLFF. The CDR3 coding sequence is TGTGCCAGCTCACCTAGTGCGGGGTCTAATGAAAAACTGTTTTTT.

The chain combines TRBV6-6 with TRBJ2-1, with TRBD2 identical over 13 bases. With 6 bases clipped from V and 5 bases from J, the junction kept 7 bases outside the gene matches. Germline values: CDR1 MNHNY, CDR2 SVGAGI (reference sequence). This CDR3 region has 16 residues. The CDR3 sequence: CASRPRLAGGHNEQFF. Written as DNA, the CDR3 is TGTGCCAGCAGACCCCGACTAGCGGGAGGACACAATGAGCAGTTCTTC.

This clone was recorded a few times. This chain uses TRBV7-9 with TRBJ1-3, with 7 bases fitting TRBD1. The germline V gene has CDR1 SEHNR and CDR2 FQNEAQ (reference sequence). The CDR3 consists of 11 residues. Trimming cost V 5 bases and J 15 bases; bases outside gene matches: 7. The CDR3 region is CASSNPGQPYF. CDR3 nucleotide sequence: TGTGCCAGCAGCAACCCGGGACAGCCATATTTT. The full variable domain, completed using reference TRBV7-9 and TRBJ1-3, is DTGVSQNPRHKITKRGQNVTFRCDPISEHNRLYWYRQTLGQGPEFLTYFQNEAQLEKSRLLSDRFSAERPKGSFSTLEIQRTEQGDSAMYLCASSNPGQPYFGEGSWLTVV.

V usage is TRBV10-3 and J usage is TRBJ2-7, with TRBD2 matching 8 bases. V trimming: 10 bases; J trimming: 0 bases; junction bases outside the gene matches: 5. Looked up from germline, CDR1 is ENHRY and CDR2 is SYGVKD. The CDR3 contains 13 residues. Written as DNA, the CDR3 is TGTGCCACATGTAGCGGGGACTCCTACGAGCAGTACTTC. This gives the protein CATCSGDSYEQYF.

The gene calls are TRBV19 and TRBJ1-4; D not resolved. CDR1 and CDR2 (germline): LNHDA, SQIVND (reference sequence). Trimming stripped 3 bases from V and 4 bases from J, with 9 bases between. The CDR3 contains 14 residues. The CDR3 here is CASSMDRYNEKLFF. The DNA for the CDR3 is TGTGCCAGTAGTATGGATAGATATAATGAAAAACTGTTTTTT.

This clone appeared once. This sequence joins TRBV2 and TRBJ2-2; perhaps TRBD2 as D (7 bases). CDR1 and CDR2 (germline): SNHLY, FYNNEI. The CDR3 runs to 17 residues. Trimming cost V 2 bases and J 9 bases, with 22 bases left between them. This CDR3 is CASSESPPGGGPRELFF. The CDR3 DNA reads TGTGCCAGCAGTGAATCCCCCCCCGGCGGGGGCCCGAGGGAGCTGTTTTTT.

The chain is built from TRBV5-1 and TRBJ1-4, with D perhaps matching TRBD1 (6 bases). Germline V CDR1 and CDR2: SGHRS, YFSETQ. CDR3 size: 14 residues. Trimming stripped 9 bases from V and 4 bases from J, with 16 bases between. CDR3 sequence: CATSVTGHNEKLFF. The CDR3 DNA reads as TGCGCCACCTCTGTGACAGGCCATAATGAAAAACTGTTTTTT.

This chain uses TRBV10-2 with TRBJ1-2; a weak D match, TRBD1 (6 bases). Trimming stripped 7 bases from V and 8 bases from J, with 20 bases between. The CDR3 loop spans 14 amino acids. Germline-derived CDR1 and CDR2 are WSHSY and SAAADI. DNA of the CDR3: TGCGCCAGCACTCCGAGGGGGGGGGCAGAAGGCTACACCTTC. Translating it yields CASTPRGGAEGYTF.

The chain uses TRBV19 and TRBJ2-7, with TRBD1 matching over 8 bases. The germline gives CDR1 LNHDA, CDR2 SQIVND (reference sequence). This CDR3 comprises 14 residues. After removal of 5 bases from V and 4 bases from J, the junction contained 7 bases not matched to a gene. This CDR3 is CASSGDRWEYEQYF. The CDR3 bases are TGTGCCAGTAGTGGGGACAGGTGGGAGTACGAGCAGTACTTC.

This chain uses TRBV28 with TRBJ1-2; 10 bases are shared with TRBD1. From germline, CDR1 is MDHEN and CDR2 SYDVKM. CDR3 length: 14 residues. V shed 7 bases and J 5 bases; nucleotides not matched to a gene: 7. The CDR3 DNA reads as TGTGCCAGCATGACAGGGGGCGCGGGATATGGCTACACCTTC. Residues: CASMTGGAGYGYTF.

This rearrangement joins TRBV5-4 to TRBJ2-1; TRBD2 matches 11 bases. This CDR3 has 15 amino acids. The V segment lost 4 bases and the J segment 6 bases; nucleotides outside the gene matches: 6. Germline assignment: CDR1 SGHNT and CDR2 YYREEE (reference sequence). CDR3 in amino acids: CASSLSGGAVNEQFF. CDR3 in DNA: TGTGCCAGCAGCCTTAGCGGGGGGGCCGTCAATGAGCAGTTCTTC.